The source of this T cell receptor (beta chain) is a study of CD8 T cells in Susac syndrome. With random hexamers, about 0.45 to 1 ug RNA was reverse transcribed. An immunoSEQ multiplex PCR generated amplified TCR beta CDR3 products spanning 54 Vbeta and 13 Jbeta. TCRdb recomputed calls from the immunoSEQ multiplex PCR reads with MiXCR, one row per CDR3 protein. The sample carries approximately 180,000 distinct CDR3 sequences, approximately 96% recorded once. TCR beta from blood CD8+ and CD4+ T cells was sequenced. While CD8+ and CD4+ T cells were isolated negatively, TEMRA cells were enriched by FACS. The CDR3 runs to 13 residues. The V gene end was trimmed by 5 bases and the J gene end by 4 bases; junction bases not matched to a gene: 0. Germline CDR1 is MDHEN and CDR2 is SYDVKM.

J is TRBJ2-3 and V is TRBV28; 10 bases fit TRBD2. The sequenced sample was CD4+ T cells from PBMCs. The clonotype comes from a human donor with multiple sclerosis. CDR3 coding DNA: TGTGCCAGCAGTAGCGGGGGGGCAGATACGCAGTATTTT. Translation: CASSSGGADTQYF.